This T cell receptor (beta chain) was captured by sequencing in a study of OX40 agonist ivuxolimab in advanced cancers. The study, taken as a whole, reports: Antigen specificity of clonally expanded peripheral T cells was not established. Patients with a partial response at 0.1-3.0 mg/kg had among the lowest clonal expansion.

This CDR3 region has 15 residues. Germline assignment: CDR1 MNHEY and CDR2 SVGAGI. The ends were cut back, 0 bases at V and 7 bases at J, with 13 bases in the middle. Points on this clone: Its matching antigen is unknown.

Sequenced by immunoSEQ multiplex PCR; TCRdb stores in-frame clones only, minus some. There are roughly 23,000 clones in the sample; roughly 80% occur only once, and roughly 14% lies in the top ten. Specimen: CD4+ or CD8+ T cells sorted from blood, collected in a trial of the OX40 agonist ivuxolimab. The receptor was isolated from an adult with an advanced solid tumor such as melanoma, head and neck, liver or kidney cancer. V and J are TRBV6-5 and TRBJ1-5; D is possibly TRBD1 (5 bases). CDR3 amino acids: CASSYSQGRKQPQHF. CDR3 nucleotides: TGTGCCAGCAGTTACTCGCAGGGACGAAAACAGCCCCAGCATTTT.